This T cell receptor beta chain was recovered during a study of CD8+CD57+ T cells in acquired aplastic anemia. Study-wide points: It was found that twenty-nine CD8+ CDR3 sequences were shared between patients and controls.

Template material for TCR beta VDJ and CDR3 profiling consisted of genomic DNA. In TCRdb, the reads were re-called with MiXCR into one record per CDR3 protein. The repertoire includes roughly 250,000 distinct CDR3 sequences, roughly 82% of them detected once, and 40% to 50% sits in the top ten. This CDR3 is 13 amino acids long. The germline V gene encodes CDR1 DFQATT and CDR2 SNEGSKA (reference sequence). As to this clonotype: Its cognate antigen is unknown.

Previously, flow cytometry had revealed CD8+CD57+ cell expansion in the patients chosen for sequencing. Sample: sorted CD4+, CD8+, or CD8+CD57+ T cells (not recorded which) from PBMCs. The source is a human donor with aplastic anemia. The chain employs TRBV20-1 and TRBJ2-5; D gene unclear. The DNA end is more similar to TRBJ2-1, so the J call may be wrong. For the CDR3, the DNA is TGCAGTGCTAGAAAAGTGGTTAACAATGAGCAGTTCTTC. This gives the protein CSARKVVNNEQFF.